The 2 T cell receptor beta chains listed next were all sequenced from one sample in a study of long-term antiretroviral therapy in people with HIV (dated by TCRdb to about 2022). The immunoSEQ hsTCRB v3.0 assay was used at survey level resolution for TRB variable region sequencing. TCRdb limited this immuneACCESS table to in-frame rearrangements with V and J called. A share of clones is missing; checked studies link under half to unresolved V genes, and the rest is unexplained. The sample table records approximately 18,000 clones; 80% of these occur just once. The biggest ten clones account for around 11% of the sample. Sequenced here: unsorted PBMCs, sampled 0.2 years after starting antiretroviral therapy. The source is a woman aged 40 to 50 with HIV.

The V call is TRBV12-5, the J call TRBJ1-2, with D unclear. Deletions cut 2 bases from V and 4 bases from J, with 8 bases between. Per germline, CDR1 LGHNT and CDR2 FRNRAP. The CDR3 is made up of 13 amino acids. In nucleotides, the CDR3 is TGTGCTAGTGGTTTGATGGGTTTCTATGGCTACACCTTC. Its protein product is CASGLMGFYGYTF.

This clone has just a few counts. The rearrangement joins TRBV6-1 to TRBJ2-7; maybe TRBD1 (6 bases). The CDR3 totals 12 residues. Germline V gives CDR1 MNHNS, CDR2 SASEGT. The V end was cut by 5 bases, the J end by 9 bases, with 14 bases between. CDR3 nucleotides: TGTGCCAGCAGTACTCAGGGGTTCGGGCAGTACTTC. This sequence encodes CASSTQGFGQYF.